This passage covers 10 T cell receptor beta chains from one sample sequenced in a study of spatial heterogeneity in lung cancer. Time point noted: sample taken at primary tumor resection. MiXCR, run by TCRdb on the 5' RACE reads, gives a single entry per CDR3 protein. The data hold about 45,000 distinct CDR3 sequences, with about 13% observed a single time. The sample here was PBMCs, taken at surgery. These receptors originate from a male donor with early-stage non-small cell lung cancer.

This clonotype has at least ten counts. The chain joins TRBV29-1 to TRBJ2-7; 8 bases map to TRBD1. CDR3 length: 13 amino acids. J was trimmed by 7 bases and V by 7 bases; bases with no gene match: 12. Germline V CDR1 and CDR2: SQVTM, ANQGSEA. This chain's CDR3 is CSANSGGHREQYF. For the CDR3, the DNA is TGCAGCGCGAATTCAGGGGGCCATCGGGAGCAGTACTTC.

In its sample, this clonotype was seen a few times. This sequence joins TRBV7-2 and TRBJ2-3, with TRBD2 matching over 12 bases. There are 16 residues in the CDR3. V dropped 2 bases and J dropped 5; count of bases not matched to a gene: 5. The V gene's germline CDR1 is SGHTA and CDR2 FQGNSA. Here the CDR3 reads CASSLLAGGPEDTQYF. CDR3 sequence (DNA): TGTGCCAGCAGCTTACTAGCGGGAGGGCCCGAAGATACGCAGTATTTT.

This clonotype was observed at least ten times. This chain joins TRBV29-1 and TRBJ2-4, with D possibly being TRBD1 (6 bases). Germline V gene data show CDR1 as SQVTM and CDR2 as ANQGSEA. This CDR3 contains 14 residues. V gave up 5 bases and J gave up 1 base, with 12 bases separating them. CDR3 sequence: CSVRTGLAKNIQYF. The CDR3, as DNA: TGCAGCGTTCGAACAGGGCTTGCCAAAAACATTCAGTACTTC. Using reference TRBV29-1 and TRBJ2-4 for the parts outside the CDR3, the full variable domain is SAVISQKPSRDICQRGTSLTIQCQVDSQVTMMFWYRQQPGQSLTLIATANQGSEATYESGFVIDKFPISRPNLTFSTLTVSNMSPEDSSIYLCSVRTGLAKNIQYFGAGTRLSVL.

The chain employs TRBV28 and TRBJ1-5; 9 bases agree with TRBD1. The CDR3 totals 13 residues. Germline assignment: CDR1 MDHEN and CDR2 SYDVKM. V shed 8 bases, J shed 1 base, and the junction held 0 bases outside the gene matches. The chain's CDR3 is CASGTGSNQPQHF. DNA of the CDR3: TGTGCCAGCGGGACAGGGAGCAATCAGCCCCAGCATTTT.

This clonotype was observed a handful of times. The V and J genes are TRBV7-9 and TRBJ1-2; D possibly corresponds to TRBD1 (5 bases). This CDR3 is built from 12 residues. Trimming left V 5 bases short and J 8 bases short, with 12 bases between. CDR1 is SEHNR, CDR2 FQNEAQ, per germline (reference sequence). The CDR3 DNA is TGTGCCAGCAGCATACAGGATAAGGGCTACACCTTC. It is translated as CASSIQDKGYTF.

Here the CDR3 reads CASSSLRGDEQFF. The CDR3 coding sequence is TGTGCCAGCAGTTCCCTCCGAGGCGATGAGCAGTTCTTC. V is TRBV6-2 or TRBV6-3 and J is TRBJ2-1; D gene ambiguous. V lost 4 bases, J lost 8 bases, and 12 bases lay in between. This CDR3 region has 13 residues. Germline CDR1 is MNHEY and CDR2 is SVGEGT.

The chain is built from TRBV12-3 or TRBV12-4 and TRBJ1-6; possible D gene TRBD1, 5 bases. The CDR3 has 17 residues. The V and J ends lost 2 bases and 7 bases respectively, with 18 bases between them. The CDR3 reads CASSLKDTGLSNSPLHF. The CDR3 bases are TGTGCCAGCAGTTTAAAGGACACCGGACTCTCGAATTCACCCCTCCACTTT.

This clonotype was seen many times. This chain connects TRBV9 to TRBJ2-7; TRBD2 aligns across 7 bases. The CDR3 runs to 14 residues. With 4 bases clipped from V and 2 bases from J, the junction kept 6 bases outside the gene matches. CDR1 SGDLS and CDR2 YYNGEE come from the germline V gene. The CDR3 region has the DNA TGTGCCAGCAGCCTAGCGGTAATTCCCTACGAGCAGTACTTC. Translated, it gives CASSLAVIPYEQYF. Looking up the rest from reference TRBV9 and TRBJ2-7 gives the full variable domain: DSGVTQTPKHLITATGQRVTLRCSPRSGDLSVYWYQQSLDQGLQFLIQYYNGEERAKGNILERFSAQQFPDLHSELNLSSLELGDSALYFCASSLAVIPYEQYFGPGTRLTVT.

This clonotype has a handful of counts. V usage is TRBV5-1 and J usage is TRBJ1-4; D is perhaps TRBD1 (6 bases). Germline-derived CDR1 and CDR2 are SGHRS and YFSETQ. The CDR3 length is 14 residues. Trimming left V 1 base short and J 5 bases short, with 9 bases between. The chain's CDR3 is CASSLWQGNEKLFF. The CDR3, as DNA: TGCGCCAGCAGCTTGTGGCAGGGGAATGAAAAACTGTTTTTT.

The chain recombines TRBV5-1 with TRBJ2-1; possibly TRBD2 for D (5 bases). The ends were cut back, 0 bases at V and 5 bases at J, with 9 bases in the middle. CDR1 is SGHRS and CDR2 is YFSETQ in the germline V gene. The CDR3 totals 14 residues. CDR3 residues: CASSLVASNNEQFF. The CDR3 DNA sequence: TGCGCCAGCAGCTTGGTGGCTAGCAACAATGAGCAGTTCTTC.